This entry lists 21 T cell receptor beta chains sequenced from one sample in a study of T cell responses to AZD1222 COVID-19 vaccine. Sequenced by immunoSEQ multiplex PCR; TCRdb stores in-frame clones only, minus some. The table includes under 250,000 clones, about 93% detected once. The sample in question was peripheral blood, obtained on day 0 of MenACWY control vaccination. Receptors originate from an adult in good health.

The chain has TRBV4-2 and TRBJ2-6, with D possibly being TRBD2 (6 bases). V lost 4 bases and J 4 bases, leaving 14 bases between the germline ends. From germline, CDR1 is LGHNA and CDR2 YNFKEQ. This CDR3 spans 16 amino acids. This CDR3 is CASSPFAGTGANVLTF. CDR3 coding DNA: TGTGCCAGCAGCCCGTTTGCGGGAACCGGGGCCAACGTCCTGACTTTC.

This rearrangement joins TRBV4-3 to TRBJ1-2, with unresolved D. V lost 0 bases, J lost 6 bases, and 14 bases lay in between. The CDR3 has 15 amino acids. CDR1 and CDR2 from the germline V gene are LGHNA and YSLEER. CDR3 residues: CASSQEGSGKDGYTF. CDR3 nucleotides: TGCGCCAGCAGCCAAGAGGGGTCTGGGAAGGATGGCTACACCTTC.

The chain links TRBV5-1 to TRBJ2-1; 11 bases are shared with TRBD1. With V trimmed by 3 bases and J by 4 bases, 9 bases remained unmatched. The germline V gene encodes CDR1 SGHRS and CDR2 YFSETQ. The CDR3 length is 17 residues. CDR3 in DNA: TGCGCCAGCAGCTACGACCCAGGGACAGGGGGTTACAATGAGCAGTTCTTC. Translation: CASSYDPGTGGYNEQFF. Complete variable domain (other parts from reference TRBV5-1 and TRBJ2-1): KAGVTQTPRYLIKTRGQQVTLSCSPISGHRSVSWYQQTPGQGLQFLFEYFSETQRNKGNFPGRFSGRQFSNSRSEMNVSTLELGDSALYLCASSYDPGTGGYNEQFFGPGTRLTVL.

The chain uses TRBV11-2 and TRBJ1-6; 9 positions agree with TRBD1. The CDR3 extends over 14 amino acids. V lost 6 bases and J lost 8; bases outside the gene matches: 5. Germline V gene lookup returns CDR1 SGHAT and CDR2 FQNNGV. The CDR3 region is CASSRQGVDSPLHF. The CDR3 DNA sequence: TGTGCCAGCAGTCGACAGGGGGTTGATTCACCCCTCCACTTT.

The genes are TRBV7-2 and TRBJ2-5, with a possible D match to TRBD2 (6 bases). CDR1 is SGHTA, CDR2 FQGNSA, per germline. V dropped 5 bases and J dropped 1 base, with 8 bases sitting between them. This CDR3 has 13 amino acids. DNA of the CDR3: TGTGCCAGCAGCCGGGGGAGCCAAGAGACCCAGTACTTC. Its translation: CASSRGSQETQYF.

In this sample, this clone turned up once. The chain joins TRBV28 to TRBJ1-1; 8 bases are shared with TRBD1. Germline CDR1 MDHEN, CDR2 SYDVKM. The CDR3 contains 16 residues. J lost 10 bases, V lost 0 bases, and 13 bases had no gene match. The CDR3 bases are TGTGCCAGCAGTTTATGGGGTCAGGGGGCGCTCACAGCAGCTTTCTTT. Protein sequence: CASSLWGQGALTAAFF.

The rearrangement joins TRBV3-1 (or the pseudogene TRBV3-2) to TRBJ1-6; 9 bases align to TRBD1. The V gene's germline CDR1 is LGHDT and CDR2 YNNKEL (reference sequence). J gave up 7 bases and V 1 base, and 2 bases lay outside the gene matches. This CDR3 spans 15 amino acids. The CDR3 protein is CASSQVDRGNSPLHF. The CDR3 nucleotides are TGTGCCAGCAGCCAAGTCGACAGGGGGAATTCACCCCTCCACTTT.

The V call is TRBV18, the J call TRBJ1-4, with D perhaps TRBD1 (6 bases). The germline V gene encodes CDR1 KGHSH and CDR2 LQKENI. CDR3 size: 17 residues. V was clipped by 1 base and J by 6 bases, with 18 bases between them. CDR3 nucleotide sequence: TGTGCCAGCTCACCACTCAGACTCACAGGGTTAGATGAAAAACTGTTTTTT. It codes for CASSPLRLTGLDEKLFF.

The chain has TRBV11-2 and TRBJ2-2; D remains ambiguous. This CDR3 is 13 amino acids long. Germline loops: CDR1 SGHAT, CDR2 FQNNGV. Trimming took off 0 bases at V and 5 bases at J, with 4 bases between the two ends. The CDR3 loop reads CASSLDRTGELFF. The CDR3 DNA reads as TGTGCCAGCAGCTTAGATAGAACCGGGGAGCTGTTTTTT.

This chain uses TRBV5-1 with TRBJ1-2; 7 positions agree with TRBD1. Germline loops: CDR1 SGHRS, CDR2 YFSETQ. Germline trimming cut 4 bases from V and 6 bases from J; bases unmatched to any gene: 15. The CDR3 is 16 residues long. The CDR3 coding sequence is TGCGCCAGCAGCACTCTGGGAATTACAGGGGAACATGGCTACACCTTC. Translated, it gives CASSTLGITGEHGYTF. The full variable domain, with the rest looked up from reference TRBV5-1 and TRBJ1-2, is KAGVTQTPRYLIKTRGQQVTLSCSPISGHRSVSWYQQTPGQGLQFLFEYFSETQRNKGNFPGRFSGRQFSNSRSEMNVSTLELGDSALYLCASSTLGITGEHGYTFGSGTRLTVV.

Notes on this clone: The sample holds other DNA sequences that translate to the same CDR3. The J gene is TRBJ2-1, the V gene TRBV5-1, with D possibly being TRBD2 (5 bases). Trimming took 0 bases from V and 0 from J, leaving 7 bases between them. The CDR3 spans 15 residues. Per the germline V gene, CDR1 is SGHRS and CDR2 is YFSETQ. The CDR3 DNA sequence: TGCGCCAGCAGCTTGGCGGGGAGCTCCTACAATGAGCAGTTCTTC. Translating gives CASSLAGSSYNEQFF.

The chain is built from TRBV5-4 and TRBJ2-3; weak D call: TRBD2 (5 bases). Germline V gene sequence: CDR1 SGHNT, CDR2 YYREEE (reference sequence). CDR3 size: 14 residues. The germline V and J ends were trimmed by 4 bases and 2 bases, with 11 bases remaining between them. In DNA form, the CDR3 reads TGTGCCAGCAGCAGGCCGGACTCCACAGATACGCAGTATTTT. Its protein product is CASSRPDSTDTQYF.

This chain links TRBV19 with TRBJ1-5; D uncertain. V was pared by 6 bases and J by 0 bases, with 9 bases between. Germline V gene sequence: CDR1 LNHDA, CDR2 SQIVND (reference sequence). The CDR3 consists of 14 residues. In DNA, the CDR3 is TGTGCCAGTAGACAATCAGGTAGCAATCAGCCCCAGCATTTT. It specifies CASRQSGSNQPQHF.

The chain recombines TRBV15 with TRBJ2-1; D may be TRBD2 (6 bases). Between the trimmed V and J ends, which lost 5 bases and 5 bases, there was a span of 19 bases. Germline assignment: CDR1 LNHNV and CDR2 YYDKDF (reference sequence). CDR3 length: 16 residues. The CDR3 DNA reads TGTGCCACCAGCTCCGACGTGGAGGGATCGGACAATGAGCAGTTCTTC. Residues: CATSSDVEGSDNEQFF.

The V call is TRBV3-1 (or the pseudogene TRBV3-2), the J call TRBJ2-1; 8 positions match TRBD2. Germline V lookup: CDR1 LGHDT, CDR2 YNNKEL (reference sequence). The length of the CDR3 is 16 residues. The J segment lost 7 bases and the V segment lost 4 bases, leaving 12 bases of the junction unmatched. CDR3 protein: CASSLNGGAEPNEQFF. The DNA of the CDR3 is TGTGCCAGCAGCCTGAACGGGGGGGCCGAACCGAATGAGCAGTTCTTC.

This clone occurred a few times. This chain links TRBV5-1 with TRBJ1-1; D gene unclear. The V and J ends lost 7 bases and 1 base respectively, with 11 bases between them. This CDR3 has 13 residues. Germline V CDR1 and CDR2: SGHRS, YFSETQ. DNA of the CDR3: TGCGCCAGCTATCCAATCCCGAACACTGAAGCTTTCTTT. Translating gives CASYPIPNTEAFF.

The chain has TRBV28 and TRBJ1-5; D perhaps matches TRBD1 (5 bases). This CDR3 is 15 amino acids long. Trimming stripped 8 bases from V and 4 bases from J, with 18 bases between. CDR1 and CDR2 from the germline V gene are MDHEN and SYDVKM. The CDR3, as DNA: TGTGCCAGCTTTGGATCGGGACCATCAAATCAGCCCCAGCATTTT. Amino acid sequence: CASFGSGPSNQPQHF. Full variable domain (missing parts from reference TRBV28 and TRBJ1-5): DVKVTQSSRYLVKRTGEKVFLECVQDMDHENMFWYRQDPGLGLRLIYFSYDVKMKEKGDIPEGYSVSREKKERFSLILESASTNQTSMYLCASFGSGPSNQPQHFGDGTRLSIL.

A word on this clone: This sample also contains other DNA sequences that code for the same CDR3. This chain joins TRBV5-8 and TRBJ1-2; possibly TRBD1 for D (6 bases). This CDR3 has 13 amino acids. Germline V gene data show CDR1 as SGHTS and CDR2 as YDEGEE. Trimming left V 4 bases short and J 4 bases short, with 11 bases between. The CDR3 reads CASSLGQSYGYTF. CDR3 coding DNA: TGTGCCAGCAGCCTTGGACAGAGCTATGGCTACACCTTC.

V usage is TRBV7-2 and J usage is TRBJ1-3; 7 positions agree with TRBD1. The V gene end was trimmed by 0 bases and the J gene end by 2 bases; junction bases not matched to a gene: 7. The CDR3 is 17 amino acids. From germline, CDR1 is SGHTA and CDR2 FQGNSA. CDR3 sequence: CASSLARDRATGNTIYF. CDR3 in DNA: TGTGCCAGCAGCTTAGCGCGTGACAGGGCTACTGGAAACACCATATATTTT.

The CDR3 DNA reads TGCGCCAGCAGCTCGGGACTAGCGGGGGGGCTCGCAGATACGCAGTATTTT. Amino acid sequence: CASSSGLAGGLADTQYF. The chain employs TRBV5-1 and TRBJ2-3; TRBD2 matches at 16 bases. Germline assignment: CDR1 SGHRS and CDR2 YFSETQ. Trimming took 3 bases from V and 4 from J; bases not matched to a gene: 5. CDR3 length equals 17 residues.

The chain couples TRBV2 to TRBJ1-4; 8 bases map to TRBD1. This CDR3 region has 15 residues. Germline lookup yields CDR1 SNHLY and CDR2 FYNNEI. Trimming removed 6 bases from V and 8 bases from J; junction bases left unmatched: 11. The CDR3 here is CASRTQGALGEKLFF. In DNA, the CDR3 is TGTGCCAGCAGGACGCAGGGGGCCCTCGGGGAAAAACTGTTTTTT.